This T cell receptor (beta chain) was observed in a study of radiation and T cells in renal cell carcinoma. Study-wide results and limits: From baseline, blood top tumor clonotypes peaked at 2 weeks post-radiation.

The sample holds one count of this clone. Its antigen is unknown. Clones were read by immunoSEQ multiplex PCR, and TCRdb kept only the in-frame ones, dropping some. Among over 120,000 clones listed, around nine tenths were seen once. Time point specified: blood 4 weeks post-SBRT, at nephrectomy. Sample treatment: 15 Gy SBRT to primary tumor, nephrectomy 4 weeks later. Nephrectomy followed 15 Gy stereotactic body radiation by 4 weeks. Clear cell pathology was present in this patient's renal cell carcinoma. V was trimmed by 3 bases and J by 1 base, leaving 15 bases between them. CDR1 MNHEY and CDR2 SMNVEV come from the germline V gene (reference sequence). CDR3 length: 16 amino acids.

The V call is TRBV27, the J call TRBJ1-2; D is possibly TRBD1 (6 bases). The sample here was blood, taken from a patient whose treatment included radiotherapy and nephrectomy. This clonotype was obtained from a woman aged 50 to 60 with renal cell carcinoma. The CDR3 protein is CASSFNRATGNYGYTF. CDR3 DNA sequence: TGTGCCAGCAGTTTTAACAGGGCGACGGGTAACTATGGCTACACCTTC.